Listed here are 22 T cell receptor beta chains from one sample, sequenced in a study of cytomegalovirus exposure and HLA in healthy donors. PCR primers comprised 60 Vbeta and 13 Jbeta primers. Profiling relied on immunoSEQ multiplex PCR, and the TCRdb table lists in-frame clones only, not all of them. The sample carries about 200,000 clones, approximately 80% recorded once. The sequenced sample was PBMCs. The receptors stem from a man aged 25-45 years in good health and CMV-seronegative.

The CDR3 spells CASSFFQRGANNEQFF. The CDR3 nucleotides read TGTGCCAGCAGCTTCTTCCAGCGGGGGGCCAACAATGAGCAGTTCTTC. V is TRBV7-9 and J is TRBJ2-1; 9 nucleotides line up with TRBD2. From germline, CDR1 is SEHNR and CDR2 FQNEAQ (reference sequence). The CDR3 spans 16 residues. Trimming removed 3 bases from V and 5 bases from J; junction bases left unmatched: 8.

This clone was detected once. The chain combines TRBV4-2 with TRBJ1-3; D gene unclear. Germline assignment: CDR1 LGHNA and CDR2 YNFKEQ. The CDR3 covers 13 residues. Trimming removed 5 bases at V and 4 bases at J, with 9 bases between. The CDR3 DNA is TGTGCCAGCAGCTCATCCTACGGAAACACCATATATTTT. It is translated as CASSSSYGNTIYF.

The chain recombines TRBV6-1 with TRBJ1-1, with 8 nucleotides matching TRBD1. Germline loops: CDR1 MNHNS, CDR2 SASEGT. This CDR3 is 14 amino acids long. Trimming took 7 bases from V and 4 from J; bases not matched to a gene: 8. The CDR3 region is CASTVDRVSTEAFF. CDR3 DNA: TGTGCCAGCACCGTGGACAGGGTTAGCACTGAAGCTTTCTTT.

The chain is built from TRBV27 and TRBJ1-2; perhaps TRBD1 as D (6 bases). Germline loops: CDR1 MNHEY, CDR2 SMNVEV (reference sequence). The V end was cut by 0 bases, the J end by 4 bases, with 12 bases between. The CDR3 length is 15 residues. The CDR3 sequence is CASSLSGTPGYGYTF. DNA of the CDR3: TGTGCCAGCAGTTTATCCGGGACACCAGGCTATGGCTACACCTTC.

The chain recombines TRBV11-2 with TRBJ2-7, with a tentative D call TRBD1 (6 bases). V was cut by 5 bases and J by 5 bases, with 16 bases left in between. This CDR3 is 14 amino acids long. Looked up from germline, CDR1 is SGHAT and CDR2 is FQNNGV. CDR3 protein: CASSPDRFFDEQYF. CDR3 DNA sequence: TGTGCCAGCAGCCCCGACAGGTTTTTCGACGAGCAGTACTTC.

The rearrangement joins TRBV4-1 to TRBJ2-3, with TRBD1 matching 7 bases. After removal of 1 base from V and 1 base from J, the junction contained 5 bases not matched to a gene. This CDR3 contains 16 residues. Germline V gives CDR1 MGHRA, CDR2 YSYEKL. The CDR3 region is CASSQGRQGRTDTQYF. Written as DNA, the CDR3 is TGCGCCAGCAGCCAAGGGCGACAGGGTCGCACAGATACGCAGTATTTT.

The chain employs TRBV6-6 and TRBJ1-1; 9 bases align to TRBD1. V gave up 2 bases and J gave up 4 bases; unmatched junction bases: 8. In germline, CDR1 is MNHNY, CDR2 SVGAGI (reference sequence). The CDR3 length is 16 residues. The CDR3: CASSYPRTGDSTEAFF. The CDR3 nucleotides are TGTGCCAGCAGTTACCCCCGGACAGGGGACTCCACTGAAGCTTTCTTT.

This clone was counted between two and nine times. CDR3 region: CASSPPRGGGGTEAFF. The CDR3 nucleotides are TGTGCCAGCAGTCCCCCCAGGGGCGGAGGAGGCACTGAAGCTTTCTTT. The V and J genes are TRBV6-6 and TRBJ1-1, with D possibly being TRBD1 (6 bases). CDR1 is MNHNY, CDR2 SVGAGI, per germline (reference sequence). V was trimmed by 5 bases and J by 4 bases, leaving 20 bases between them. This CDR3 region has 16 residues.

The chain carries TRBV4-1 and TRBJ2-3, with 8 bases lining up with TRBD1. Germline CDR1 and CDR2: MGHRA and YSYEKL. The CDR3 sequence is 16 residues long. The V segment lost 4 bases and the J segment 2 bases; nucleotides outside the gene matches: 8. The DNA of the CDR3 is TGCGCCAGCAGCCCAGTGGGACAGGTCCTCACAGATACGCAGTATTTT. Translating gives CASSPVGQVLTDTQYF.

This chain connects TRBV7-9 to TRBJ2-1; TRBD1 is a possible D gene (5 bases). V dropped 3 bases and J dropped 4 bases, with 16 bases sitting between them. The length of the CDR3 is 16 residues. Germline-derived CDR1 and CDR2 are SEHNR and FQNEAQ (reference sequence). The CDR3 loop reads CASSFFQGMTYNEQFF. The CDR3 DNA reads as TGTGCCAGCAGCTTTTTCCAGGGTATGACGTACAATGAGCAGTTCTTC.

This sequence joins TRBV28 and TRBJ2-3; 7 nucleotides align to TRBD1. With 8 bases clipped from V and 8 bases from J, the junction kept 10 bases outside the gene matches. Germline-derived CDR1 and CDR2 are MDHEN and SYDVKM. The CDR3 is 13 amino acids. The CDR3 DNA reads TGTGCCAGCGACAGGGCCAAGGCGGGTACGCAGTATTTT. Translation gives CASDRAKAGTQYF. Drawing the rest from reference TRBV28 and TRBJ2-3, the complete variable domain is DVKVTQSSRYLVKRTGEKVFLECVQDMDHENMFWYRQDPGLGLRLIYFSYDVKMKEKGDIPEGYSVSREKKERFSLILESASTNQTSMYLCASDRAKAGTQYFGPGTRLTVL.

J is TRBJ2-1 and V is TRBV7-3; D perhaps matches TRBD1 (5 bases). V was pared by 3 bases and J by 10 bases, with 13 bases between. The germline V gene has CDR1 SGHTA and CDR2 FQGTGA. The CDR3 totals 13 residues. The CDR3 reads CASSLNRGSEQFF. The CDR3, as DNA: TGTGCCAGCAGCTTGAATAGGGGCTCGGAGCAGTTCTTC.

The rearrangement joins TRBV7-2 to TRBJ2-7, with 8 bases identical to TRBD1. The CDR3 contains 15 residues. V shed 5 bases, J shed 3 bases, and the junction held 9 bases outside the gene matches. Germline lookup yields CDR1 SGHTA and CDR2 FQGNSA. In DNA, the CDR3 is TGTGCCAGCAGCGCGTATCTCGGGACAGGCTACGAGCAGTACTTC. Encoded protein: CASSAYLGTGYEQYF.

This chain joins TRBV6-5 and TRBJ1-6, with D unresolved. Looked up from germline, CDR1 is MNHEY and CDR2 is SVGAGI. CDR3 length equals 13 residues. The V end was cut by 4 bases, the J end by 8 bases, with 9 bases between. CDR3 in DNA: TGTGCCAGCAGTTCACAGTTTCATTCACCCCTCCACTTT. Translated: CASSSQFHSPLHF.

The rearrangement joins TRBV2 to TRBJ2-7; 11 bases align to TRBD1. Germline loops: CDR1 SNHLY, CDR2 FYNNEI. The CDR3 runs to 15 residues. Germline trimming cut 6 bases from V and 4 bases from J; bases unmatched to any gene: 8. DNA for the CDR3: TGTGCCAGCAGACTTAGGACAGGGGGCAAATACGAGCAGTACTTC. This codes for CASRLRTGGKYEQYF.

V gene TRBV5-5 combines with J gene TRBJ2-5; 8 bases line up with TRBD1. Trimming cost V 2 bases and J 1 base; bases outside gene matches: 7. Germline lookup yields CDR1 SGHKS and CDR2 YYEKEE (reference sequence). This CDR3 is 16 amino acids long. Written as DNA, the CDR3 is TGTGCCAGCAGCTTATCTCCCGGGACAGGCCAAGAGACCCAGTACTTC. It translates to CASSLSPGTGQETQYF.

This clone occurred a few times. A read error may produce the germline difference seen at one junction end. The V gene is TRBV7-9, the J gene TRBJ1-2; 10 bases are a match to TRBD1. Germline V lookup: CDR1 SEHNR, CDR2 FQNEAQ (reference sequence). There are 13 residues in the CDR3. As DNA, the CDR3 is TGTTCCAGCAGCTGGGGGACAGGGGATGGCTACACCTTC. This gives the protein CSSSWGTGDGYTF.

The rearrangement links TRBV6-6 to TRBJ1-1, with a weak D call TRBD1 (6 bases). Germline assignment: CDR1 MNHNY and CDR2 SVGAGI (reference sequence). The V end lost 7 bases, the J end lost 6 bases, and 21 bases lay between the germline ends. This CDR3 has 15 amino acids. Here the CDR3 DNA reads TGTGCCAGCATGCGGGGGCAAACAGGGTACCCTGAAGCTTTCTTT. The encoded protein is CASMRGQTGYPEAFF.

The rearrangement uses TRBV19 and TRBJ2-3; 7 positions agree with TRBD1. The germline V gene encodes CDR1 LNHDA and CDR2 SQIVND (reference sequence). V shed 3 bases, J shed 6 bases, and the junction held 6 bases outside the gene matches. The length of the CDR3 is 14 residues. DNA of the CDR3: TGTGCCAGTAGTATGGGGACAGCTTCTGATACGCAGTATTTT. Its translation is CASSMGTASDTQYF.

The chain uses TRBV5-6 and TRBJ1-2; TRBD1 might be the D (5 bases). This CDR3 is 13 amino acids long. CDR1 and CDR2 from the germline V gene are SGHDT and YYEEEE. V was clipped by 4 bases and J by 8 bases, with 15 bases between them. The CDR3 DNA reads as TGTGCCAGCAGCCAACCGGGACTACGGGGCTACACCTTC. Its translation is CASSQPGLRGYTF.

The gene calls are TRBV18 and TRBJ1-3; TRBD1 might be the D (6 bases). V lost 6 bases, J lost 0 bases, and 12 bases lay in between. The CDR3 is 15 amino acids. The germline V gene has CDR1 KGHSH and CDR2 LQKENI. The CDR3 bases are TGTGCCAGCTCTCCGTTGACAGGCTCTGGAAACACCATATATTTT. This encodes CASSPLTGSGNTIYF.

J is TRBJ2-2 and V is TRBV5-1; 10 nucleotides line up with TRBD2. With 7 bases clipped from V and 1 base from J, the junction kept 7 bases outside the gene matches. The CDR3 spans 16 residues. The V gene's germline CDR1 is SGHRS and CDR2 YFSETQ. CDR3 in DNA: TGCGCCAGCCAGACCGTAGCGGGGGGGAACACCGGGGAGCTGTTTTTT. Protein: CASQTVAGGNTGELFF.